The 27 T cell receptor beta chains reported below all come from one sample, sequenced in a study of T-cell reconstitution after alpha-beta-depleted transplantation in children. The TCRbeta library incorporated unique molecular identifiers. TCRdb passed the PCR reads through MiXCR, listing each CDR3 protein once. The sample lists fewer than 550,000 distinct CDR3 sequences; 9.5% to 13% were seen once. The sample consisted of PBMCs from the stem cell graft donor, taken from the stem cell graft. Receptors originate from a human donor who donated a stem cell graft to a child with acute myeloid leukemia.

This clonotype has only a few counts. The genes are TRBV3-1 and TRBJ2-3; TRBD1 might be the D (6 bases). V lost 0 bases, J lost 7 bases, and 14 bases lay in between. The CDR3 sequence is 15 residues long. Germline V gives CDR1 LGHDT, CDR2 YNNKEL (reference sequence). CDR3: CASSQDLTGRYTQYF. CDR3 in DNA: TGTGCCAGCAGCCAAGATCTAACAGGGCGATATACGCAGTATTTT.

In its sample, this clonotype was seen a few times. CDR3 nucleotide sequence: TGTGCCAGCAGCATCACAGGATCCTCCGGGGCCAACGTCCTGACTTTC. Protein sequence: CASSITGSSGANVLTF. The chain joins TRBV5-6 to TRBJ2-6; weak D call: TRBD1 (5 bases). V was shortened by 4 bases and J by 4 bases, with 15 bases between the two germline ends. CDR3 length: 16 amino acids. Germline-derived CDR1 and CDR2 are SGHDT and YYEEEE. The full variable domain, rest sourced from reference TRBV5-6 and TRBJ2-6, is DAGVTQSPTHLIKTRGQQVTLRCSPKSGHDTVSWYQQALGQGPQFIFQYYEEEERQRGNFPDRFSGHQFPNYSSELNVNALLLGDSALYLCASSITGSSGANVLTFGAGSRLTVL.

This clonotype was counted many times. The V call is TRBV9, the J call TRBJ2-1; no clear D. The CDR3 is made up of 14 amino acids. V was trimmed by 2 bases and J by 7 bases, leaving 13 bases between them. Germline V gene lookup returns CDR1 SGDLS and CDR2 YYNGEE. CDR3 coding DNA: TGTGCCAGCAGCGTCGACGGAGAGGTAAATGAGCAGTTCTTC. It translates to CASSVDGEVNEQFF.

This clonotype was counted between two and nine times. The CDR3: CASSHAGFQETQYF. The CDR3 DNA reads TGCGCCAGCAGCCACGCGGGGTTCCAAGAGACCCAGTACTTC. This chain joins TRBV4-1 and TRBJ2-5; TRBD2 is a possible D gene (6 bases). Per germline, CDR1 MGHRA and CDR2 YSYEKL. The CDR3 consists of 14 residues. Trimming removed 3 bases from V and 1 base from J, with 9 bases in between.

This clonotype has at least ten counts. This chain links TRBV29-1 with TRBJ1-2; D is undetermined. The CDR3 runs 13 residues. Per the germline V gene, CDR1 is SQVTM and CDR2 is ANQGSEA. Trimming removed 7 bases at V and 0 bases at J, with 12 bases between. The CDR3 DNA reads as TGCAGCGCATCGGACGGATCTAACTATGGCTACACCTTC. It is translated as CSASDGSNYGYTF.

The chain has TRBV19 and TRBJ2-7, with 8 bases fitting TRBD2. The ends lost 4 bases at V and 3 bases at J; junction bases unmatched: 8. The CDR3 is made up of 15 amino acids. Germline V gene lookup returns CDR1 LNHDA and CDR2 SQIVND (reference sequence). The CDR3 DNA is TGTGCCAGTAGTACCGAAGCGGGAGTTGGCTACGAGCAGTACTTC. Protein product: CASSTEAGVGYEQYF. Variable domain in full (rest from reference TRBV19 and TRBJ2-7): DGGITQSPKYLFRKEGQNVTLSCEQNLNHDAMYWYRQDPGQGLRLIYYSQIVNDFQKGDIAEGYSVSREKKESFPLTVTSAQKNPTAFYLCASSTEAGVGYEQYFGPGTRLTVT.

The CDR3 protein is CAISGNYNSPLHF. CDR3 nucleotide sequence: TGTGCCATCAGCGGGAACTATAATTCACCCCTCCACTTT. The rearrangement joins TRBV10-3 to TRBJ1-6, with D unclear. This CDR3 is 13 amino acids long. V lost 6 bases and J 3 bases, leaving 6 bases between the germline ends. Germline-derived CDR1 and CDR2 are ENHRY and SYGVKD.

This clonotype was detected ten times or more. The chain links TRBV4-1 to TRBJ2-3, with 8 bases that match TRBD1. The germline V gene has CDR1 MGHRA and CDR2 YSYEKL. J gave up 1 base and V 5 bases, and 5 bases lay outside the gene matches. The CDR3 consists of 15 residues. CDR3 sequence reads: CASSVPGQGTDTQYF. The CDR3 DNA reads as TGCGCCAGCAGCGTTCCGGGACAGGGCACAGATACGCAGTATTTT.

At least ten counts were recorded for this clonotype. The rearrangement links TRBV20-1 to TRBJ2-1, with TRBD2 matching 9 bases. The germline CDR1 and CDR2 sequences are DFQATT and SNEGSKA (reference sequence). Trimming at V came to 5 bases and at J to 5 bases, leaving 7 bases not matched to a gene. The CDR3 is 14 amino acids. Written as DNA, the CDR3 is TGCAGTGCTCCCAGCGGGAGGACCCACAATGAGCAGTTCTTC. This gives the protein CSAPSGRTHNEQFF.

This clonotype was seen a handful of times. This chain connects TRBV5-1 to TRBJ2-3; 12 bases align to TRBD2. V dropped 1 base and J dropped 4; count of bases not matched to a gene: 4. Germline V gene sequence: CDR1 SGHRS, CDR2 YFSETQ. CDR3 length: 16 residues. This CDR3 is CASSLTSGGIADTQYF. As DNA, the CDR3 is TGCGCCAGCAGCTTGACTAGCGGGGGGATCGCAGATACGCAGTATTTT.

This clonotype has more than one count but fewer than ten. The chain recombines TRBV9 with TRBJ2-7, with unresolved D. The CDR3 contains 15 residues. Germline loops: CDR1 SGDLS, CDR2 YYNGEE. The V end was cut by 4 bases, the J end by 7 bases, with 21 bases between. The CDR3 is CASSSPQESSSEQYF. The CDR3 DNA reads TGTGCCAGCAGCTCTCCTCAAGAGAGCTCTAGTGAGCAGTACTTC.

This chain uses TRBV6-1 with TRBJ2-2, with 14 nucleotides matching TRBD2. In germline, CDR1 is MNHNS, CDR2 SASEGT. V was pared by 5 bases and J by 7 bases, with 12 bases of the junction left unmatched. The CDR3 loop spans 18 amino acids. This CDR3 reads CASSTGLAGVAGSGELFF. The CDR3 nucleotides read TGTGCCAGCAGTACGGGACTAGCGGGAGTTGCCGGGAGCGGGGAGCTGTTTTTT.

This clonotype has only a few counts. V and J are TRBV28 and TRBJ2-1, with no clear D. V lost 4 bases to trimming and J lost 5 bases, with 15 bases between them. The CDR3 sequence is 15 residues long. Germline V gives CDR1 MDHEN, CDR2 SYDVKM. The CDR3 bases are TGTGCCAGCAGTTCTCAAGGTGTACGGAACAATGAGCAGTTCTTC. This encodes CASSSQGVRNNEQFF.

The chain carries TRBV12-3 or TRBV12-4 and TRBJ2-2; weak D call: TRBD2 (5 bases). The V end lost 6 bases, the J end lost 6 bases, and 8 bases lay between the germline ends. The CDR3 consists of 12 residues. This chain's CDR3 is CASSKRAGELFF. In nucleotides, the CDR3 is TGTGCCAGCAGCAAGAGGGCCGGGGAGCTGTTTTTT.

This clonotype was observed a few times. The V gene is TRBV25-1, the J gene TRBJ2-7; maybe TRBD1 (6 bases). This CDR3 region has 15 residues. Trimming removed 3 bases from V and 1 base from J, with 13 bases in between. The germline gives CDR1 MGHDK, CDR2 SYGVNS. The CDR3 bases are TGTGCCAGCAGTGATTCGAGAGGACAGTCCTACGAGCAGTACTTC. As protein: CASSDSRGQSYEQYF.

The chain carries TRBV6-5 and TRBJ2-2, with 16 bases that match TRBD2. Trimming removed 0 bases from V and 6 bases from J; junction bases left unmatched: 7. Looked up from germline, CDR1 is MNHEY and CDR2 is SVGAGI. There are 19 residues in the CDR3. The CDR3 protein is CASSYSGLAGGPGAGELFF. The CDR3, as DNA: TGTGCCAGCAGTTACTCGGGACTAGCGGGGGGGCCGGGCGCCGGGGAGCTGTTTTTT.

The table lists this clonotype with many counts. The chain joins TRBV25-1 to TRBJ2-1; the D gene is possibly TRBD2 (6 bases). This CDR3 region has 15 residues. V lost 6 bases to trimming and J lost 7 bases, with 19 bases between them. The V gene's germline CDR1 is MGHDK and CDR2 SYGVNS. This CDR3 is CASRNRDSFGNEQFF. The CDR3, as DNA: TGTGCCAGCAGGAACCGGGACTCATTCGGGAATGAGCAGTTCTTC.

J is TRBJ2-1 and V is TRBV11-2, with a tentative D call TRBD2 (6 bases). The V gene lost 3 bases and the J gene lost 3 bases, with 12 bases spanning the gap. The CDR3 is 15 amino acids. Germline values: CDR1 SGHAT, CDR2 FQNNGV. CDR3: CASSFPSVVYNEQFF. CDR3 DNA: TGTGCCAGCAGCTTTCCTAGCGTTGTCTACAATGAGCAGTTCTTC. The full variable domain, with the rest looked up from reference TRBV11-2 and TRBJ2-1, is EAGVAQSPRYKIIEKRQSVAFWCNPISGHATLYWYQQILGQGPKLLIQFQNNGVVDDSQLPKDRFSAERLKGVDSTLKIQPAKLEDSAVYLCASSFPSVVYNEQFFGPGTRLTVL.

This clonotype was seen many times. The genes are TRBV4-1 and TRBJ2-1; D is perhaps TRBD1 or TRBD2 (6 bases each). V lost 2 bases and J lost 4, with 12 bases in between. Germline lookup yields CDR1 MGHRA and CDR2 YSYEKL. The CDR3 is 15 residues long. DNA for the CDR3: TGCGCCAGCAGCCAACGAAGGGGGGCTTACAATGAGCAGTTCTTC. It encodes CASSQRRGAYNEQFF.

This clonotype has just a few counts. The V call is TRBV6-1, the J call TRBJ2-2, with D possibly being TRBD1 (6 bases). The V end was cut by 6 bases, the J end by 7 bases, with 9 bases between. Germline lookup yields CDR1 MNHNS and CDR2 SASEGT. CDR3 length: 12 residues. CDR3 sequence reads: CASRADSGELFF. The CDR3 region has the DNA TGTGCCAGCAGAGCGGACAGCGGGGAGCTGTTTTTT.

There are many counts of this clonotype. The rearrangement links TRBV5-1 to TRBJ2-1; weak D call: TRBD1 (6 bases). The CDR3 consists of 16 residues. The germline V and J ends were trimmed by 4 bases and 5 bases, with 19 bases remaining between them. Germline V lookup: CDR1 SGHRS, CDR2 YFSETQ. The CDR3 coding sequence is TGCGCCAGCAGCCTACGAGGAACAGGGTTCAACAATGAGCAGTTCTTC. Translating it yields CASSLRGTGFNNEQFF.

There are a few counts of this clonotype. CDR3 region: CSAQAGGETQYF. The CDR3 nucleotides are TGCAGTGCTCAGGCAGGAGGAGAGACCCAGTACTTC. This chain links TRBV20-1 with TRBJ2-5; D possibly corresponds to TRBD2 (5 bases). Germline V gene data show CDR1 as DFQATT and CDR2 as SNEGSKA (reference sequence). Trimming removed 5 bases at V and 4 bases at J, with 11 bases between. This CDR3 contains 12 residues.

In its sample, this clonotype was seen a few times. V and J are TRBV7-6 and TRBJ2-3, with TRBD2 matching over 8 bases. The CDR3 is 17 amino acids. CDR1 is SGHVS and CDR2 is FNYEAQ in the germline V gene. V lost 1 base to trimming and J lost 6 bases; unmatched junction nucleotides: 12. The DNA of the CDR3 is TGTGCCAGCAGCTTAGGGAGCCTAGCGGGTGACGGGGATACGCAGTATTTT. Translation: CASSLGSLAGDGDTQYF.

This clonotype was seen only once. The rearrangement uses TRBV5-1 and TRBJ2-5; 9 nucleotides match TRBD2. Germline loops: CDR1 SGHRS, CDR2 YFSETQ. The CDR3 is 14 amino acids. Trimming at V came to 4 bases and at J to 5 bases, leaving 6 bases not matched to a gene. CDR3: CASSPGLAMETQYF. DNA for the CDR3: TGCGCCAGCAGCCCCGGACTAGCGATGGAGACCCAGTACTTC.

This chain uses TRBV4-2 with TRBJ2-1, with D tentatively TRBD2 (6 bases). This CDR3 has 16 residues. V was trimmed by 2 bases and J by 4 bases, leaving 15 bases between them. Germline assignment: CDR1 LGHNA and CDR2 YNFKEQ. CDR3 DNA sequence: TGTGCCAGCAGCCAATCCATAATTAGCGGTTACAATGAGCAGTTCTTC. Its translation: CASSQSIISGYNEQFF.

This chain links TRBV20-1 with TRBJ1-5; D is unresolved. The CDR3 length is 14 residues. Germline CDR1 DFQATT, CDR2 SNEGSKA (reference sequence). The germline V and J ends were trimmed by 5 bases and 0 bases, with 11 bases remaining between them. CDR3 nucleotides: TGCAGTGCTCCGGGTCCATATAGCAATCAGCCCCAGCATTTT. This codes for CSAPGPYSNQPQHF.

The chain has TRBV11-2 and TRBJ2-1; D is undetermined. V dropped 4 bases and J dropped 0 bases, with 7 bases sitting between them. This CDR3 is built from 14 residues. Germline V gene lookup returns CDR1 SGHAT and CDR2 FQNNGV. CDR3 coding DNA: TGTGCCAGCAGCTCAGTAAGCTCCTACAATGAGCAGTTCTTC. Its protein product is CASSSVSSYNEQFF.